The TCR beta chain described here comes from a study of OX40 agonist ivuxolimab in advanced cancers. As for the study in general: The group had a mean age of 60 years, ranged from about 23 to 85, and was around 86% male.

Generated by immunoSEQ multiplex PCR, the TCRdb table keeps only in-frame clones and is missing some. The table records about 82,000 clones, around 90% of them present only once. This clonotype was sampled from an adult with an advanced solid tumor such as melanoma, head and neck, liver or kidney cancer. The specimen comprised CD4+ or CD8+ T cells sorted from blood, sampled in a trial of the OX40 agonist ivuxolimab.

CDR3 nucleotides: TGTGCCAGCAGCCTTCTACCAGCTAGCACAGATACGCAGTATTTT. Its translation is CASSLLPASTDTQYF. The chain is built from TRBV9 and TRBJ2-3; D is ambiguous. Germline lookup yields CDR1 SGDLS and CDR2 YYNGEE. The CDR3 contains 15 residues. Trimming took 4 bases from V and 0 from J, leaving 12 bases between them. Complete variable domain (other parts from reference TRBV9 and TRBJ2-3): DSGVTQTPKHLITATGQRVTLRCSPRSGDLSVYWYQQSLDQGLQFLIQYYNGEERAKGNILERFSAQQFPDLHSELNLSSLELGDSALYFCASSLLPASTDTQYFGPGTRLTVL.